This T cell receptor beta chain was retrieved from a study of glioma-infiltrating T cells after dendritic cell vaccination. As for the study in general: Patients had newly diagnosed or recurrent glioblastoma and received dendritic cell vaccines.

Sequenced by immunoSEQ multiplex PCR; TCRdb stores in-frame clones only, minus some. The sample consists of approximately 100,000 clones, over 60% of them appearing once. The germline V gene has CDR1 SEHNR and CDR2 FQNEAQ (reference sequence). With V trimmed by 5 bases and J by 7 bases, 11 bases remained unmatched. This CDR3 contains 16 residues. Sequenced material: blood, taken before dendritic cell vaccination. The receptor's source is a human donor with glioblastoma. The J gene is TRBJ2-1, the V gene TRBV7-9, with 10 bases lining up with TRBD2. In DNA form, the CDR3 reads TGTGCCAGCAGCCGAACGGGGGCTAGCGGGGGAAATGAGCAGTTCTTC. As protein: CASSRTGASGGNEQFF.